This T cell receptor beta chain was identified during a study of shared clonotypes between healthy human individuals. Findings and limits, study-wide: Naive subsets generally exceeded memory subsets in estimated richness.

Regarding this clone: As yet, its antigen is unknown.

Using about 0.2 ug DNA, some 30,000 T cell genomes, the sorted-subset replicate PCRs were run. TCRdb keeps only in-frame clones here, not all; method: immunoSEQ multiplex PCR. The top ten hold approximately 1.2% of the sample, which has about 2 million clones, less than 95% seen once. V shed 0 bases and J shed 5 bases, with 13 bases lying between them. Germline V lookup: CDR1 MNHEY, CDR2 SVGAGI. This CDR3 comprises 15 residues. As defined, naive CD8 cells were CD45RO-negative and positively selected for CCR7, with terminally differentiated effector memory CD45RA+ cells excluded. The sequencing input was naive CD8+ T cells sorted from blood. The J gene is TRBJ1-1, the V gene TRBV6-5; D gene uncertain. The origin of this receptor is a man between 18 and 35 years old in good health. As DNA, the CDR3 is TGTGCCAGCAGTTACTCGATCGTCTCGAGGACTGAAGCTTTCTTT. It translates to CASSYSIVSRTEAFF.